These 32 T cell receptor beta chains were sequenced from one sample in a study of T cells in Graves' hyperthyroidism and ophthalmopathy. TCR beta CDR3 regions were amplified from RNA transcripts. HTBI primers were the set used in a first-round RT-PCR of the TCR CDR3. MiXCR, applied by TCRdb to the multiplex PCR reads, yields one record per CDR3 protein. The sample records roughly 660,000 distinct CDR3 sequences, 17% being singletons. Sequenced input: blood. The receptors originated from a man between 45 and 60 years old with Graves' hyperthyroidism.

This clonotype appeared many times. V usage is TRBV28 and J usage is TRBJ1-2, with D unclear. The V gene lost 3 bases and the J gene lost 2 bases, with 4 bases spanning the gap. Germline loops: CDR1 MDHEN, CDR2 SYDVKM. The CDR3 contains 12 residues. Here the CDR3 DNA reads TGTGCCAGCAGTTTTCAGAACTATGGCTACACCTTC. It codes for CASSFQNYGYTF.

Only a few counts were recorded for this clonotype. CDR3 residues: CASSLTSGNPDTQYF. The DNA for the CDR3 is TGTGCCAGCAGCCTAACTAGCGGGAATCCAGATACGCAGTATTTT. This sequence joins TRBV2 and TRBJ2-3; TRBD2 matches 10 bases. V shed 6 bases, J shed 4 bases, and the junction held 7 bases outside the gene matches. The CDR3 runs to 15 residues. The germline V gene has CDR1 SNHLY and CDR2 FYNNEI.

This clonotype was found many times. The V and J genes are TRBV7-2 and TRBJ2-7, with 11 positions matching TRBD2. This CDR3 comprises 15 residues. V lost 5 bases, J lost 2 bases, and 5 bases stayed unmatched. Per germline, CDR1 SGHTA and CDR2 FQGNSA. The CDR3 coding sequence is TGTGCCAGCAGCGCGGGACTAGCGGCCCCCTACGAGCAGTACTTC. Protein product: CASSAGLAAPYEQYF.

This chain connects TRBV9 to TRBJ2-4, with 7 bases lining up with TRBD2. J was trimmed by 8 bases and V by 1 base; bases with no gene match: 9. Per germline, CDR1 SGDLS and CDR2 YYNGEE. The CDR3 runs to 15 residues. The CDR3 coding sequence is TGTGCCAGCAGCGTATTGGGCGGGAGAGCTGACATTCAGTACTTC. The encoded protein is CASSVLGGRADIQYF.

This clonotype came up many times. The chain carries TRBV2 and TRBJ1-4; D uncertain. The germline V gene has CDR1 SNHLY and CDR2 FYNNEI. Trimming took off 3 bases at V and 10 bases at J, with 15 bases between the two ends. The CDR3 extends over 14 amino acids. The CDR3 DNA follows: TGTGCCAGCAGTGAGGGTTGGATGATGGGAAAACTGTTTTTT. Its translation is CASSEGWMMGKLFF.

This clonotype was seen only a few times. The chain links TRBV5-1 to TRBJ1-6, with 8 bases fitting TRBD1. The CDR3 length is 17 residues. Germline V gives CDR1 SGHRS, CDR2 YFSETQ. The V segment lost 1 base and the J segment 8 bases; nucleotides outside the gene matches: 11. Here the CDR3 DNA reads TGCGCCAGCAGCTTGATGTTCTCAGGGGGCGCTGATTCACCCCTCCACTTT. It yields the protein CASSLMFSGGADSPLHF.

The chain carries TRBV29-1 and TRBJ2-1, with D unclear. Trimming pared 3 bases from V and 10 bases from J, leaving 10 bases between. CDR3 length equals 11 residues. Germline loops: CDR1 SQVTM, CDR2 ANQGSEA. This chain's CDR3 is CSVDFNGEQFF. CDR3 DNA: TGCAGCGTTGACTTCAACGGCGAGCAGTTCTTC.

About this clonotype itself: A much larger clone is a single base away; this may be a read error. The CDR3 sequence is CAWSVQGVHTF. As DNA, the CDR3 is TGTGCCTGGAGTGTACAGGGGGTGCACACCTTC. The chain links TRBV30 to TRBJ1-2; TRBD1 aligns across 8 bases. Per the germline V gene, CDR1 is GTSNPN and CDR2 is SVGIG (reference sequence). Trimming cost V 0 bases and J 12 bases; bases outside gene matches: 3. This CDR3 is 11 amino acids long.

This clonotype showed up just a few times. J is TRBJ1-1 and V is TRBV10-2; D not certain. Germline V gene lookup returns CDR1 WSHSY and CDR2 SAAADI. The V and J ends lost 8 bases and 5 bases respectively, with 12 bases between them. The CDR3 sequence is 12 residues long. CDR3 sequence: CASSWEPTEAFF. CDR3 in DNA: TGCGCCAGCTCATGGGAGCCGACTGAAGCTTTCTTT.

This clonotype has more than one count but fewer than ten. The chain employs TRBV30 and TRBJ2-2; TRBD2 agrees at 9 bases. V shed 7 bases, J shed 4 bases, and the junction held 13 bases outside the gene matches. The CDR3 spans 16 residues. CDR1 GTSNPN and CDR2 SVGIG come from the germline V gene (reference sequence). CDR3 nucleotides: TGTGCCTTACGCGCCTCGGGACTAGCTGCCACCGGGGAGCTGTTTTTT. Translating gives CALRASGLAATGELFF.

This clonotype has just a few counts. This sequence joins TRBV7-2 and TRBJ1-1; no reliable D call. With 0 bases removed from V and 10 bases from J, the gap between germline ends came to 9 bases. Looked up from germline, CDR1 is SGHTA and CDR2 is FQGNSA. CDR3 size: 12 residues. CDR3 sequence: CASSLASGRAFF. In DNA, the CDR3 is TGTGCCAGCAGCTTAGCATCGGGTCGAGCTTTCTTT.

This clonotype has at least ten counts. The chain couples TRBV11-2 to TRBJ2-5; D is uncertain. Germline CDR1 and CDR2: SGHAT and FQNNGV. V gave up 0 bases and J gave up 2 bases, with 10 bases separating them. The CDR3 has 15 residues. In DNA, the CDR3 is TGTGCCAGCAGCTTAGATTTGGCAGTTCAAGAGACCCAGTACTTC. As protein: CASSLDLAVQETQYF.

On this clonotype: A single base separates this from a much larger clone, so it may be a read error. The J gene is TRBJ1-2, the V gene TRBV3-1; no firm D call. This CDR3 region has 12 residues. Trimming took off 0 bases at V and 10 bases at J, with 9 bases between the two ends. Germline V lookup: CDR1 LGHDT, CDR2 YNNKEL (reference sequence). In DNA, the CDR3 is TGTGCCAGCAGCCAAGAATGGATGGACTACACCTTC. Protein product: CASSQEWMDYTF.

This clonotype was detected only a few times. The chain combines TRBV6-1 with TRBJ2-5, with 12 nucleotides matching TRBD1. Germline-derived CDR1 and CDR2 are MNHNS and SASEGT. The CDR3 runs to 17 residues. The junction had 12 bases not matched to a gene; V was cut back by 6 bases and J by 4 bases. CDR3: CASRPGTGGGGAETQYF. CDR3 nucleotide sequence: TGTGCCAGCAGACCCGGGACAGGGGGCGGGGGCGCAGAGACCCAGTACTTC.

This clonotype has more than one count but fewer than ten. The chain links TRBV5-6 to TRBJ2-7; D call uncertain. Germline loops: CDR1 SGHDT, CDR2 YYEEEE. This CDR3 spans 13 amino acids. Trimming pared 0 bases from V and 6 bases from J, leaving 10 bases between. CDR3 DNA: TGTGCCAGCAGCTTGGTGACGGGCCTCGAGCAGTACTTC. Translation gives CASSLVTGLEQYF.

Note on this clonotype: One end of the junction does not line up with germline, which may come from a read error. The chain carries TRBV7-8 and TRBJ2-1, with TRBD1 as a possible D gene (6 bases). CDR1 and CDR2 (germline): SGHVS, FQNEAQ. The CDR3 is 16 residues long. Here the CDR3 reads CASSSHREIAYNDQCF. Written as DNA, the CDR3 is TGTGCCAGCAGCTCTCACAGGGAAATAGCCTACAATGATCAGTGCTTC.

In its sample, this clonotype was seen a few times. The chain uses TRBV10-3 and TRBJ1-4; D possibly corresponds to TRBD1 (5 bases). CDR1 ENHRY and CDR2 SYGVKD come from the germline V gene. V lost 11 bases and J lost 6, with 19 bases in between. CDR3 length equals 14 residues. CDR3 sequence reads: CASAGGGKDEKLFF. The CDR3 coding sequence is TGTGCCTCGGCGGGGGGGGGTAAGGATGAAAAACTGTTTTTT.

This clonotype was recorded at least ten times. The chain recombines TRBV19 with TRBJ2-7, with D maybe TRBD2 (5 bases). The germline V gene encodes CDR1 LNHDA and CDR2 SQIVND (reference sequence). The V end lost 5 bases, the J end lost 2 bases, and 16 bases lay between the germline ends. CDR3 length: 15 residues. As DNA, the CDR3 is TGTGCCAGTAGTCCTGGTGGAGCGGAGGCCTACGAGCAGTACTTC. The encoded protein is CASSPGGAEAYEQYF.

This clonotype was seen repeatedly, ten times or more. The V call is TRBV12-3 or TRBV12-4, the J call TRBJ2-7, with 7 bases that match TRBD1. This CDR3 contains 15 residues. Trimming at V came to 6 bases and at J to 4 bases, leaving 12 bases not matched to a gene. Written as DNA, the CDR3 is TGTGCCAGCAGCCTCCGGGCCCGGGACAGTTACGAGCAGTACTTC. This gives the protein CASSLRARDSYEQYF.

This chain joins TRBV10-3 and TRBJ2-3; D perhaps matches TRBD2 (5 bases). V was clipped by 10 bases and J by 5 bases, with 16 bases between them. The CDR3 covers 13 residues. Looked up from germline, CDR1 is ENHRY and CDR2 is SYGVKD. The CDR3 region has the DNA TGTGCCACGCGGGTTGCCCGGGAAGATACGCAGTATTTT. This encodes CATRVAREDTQYF.

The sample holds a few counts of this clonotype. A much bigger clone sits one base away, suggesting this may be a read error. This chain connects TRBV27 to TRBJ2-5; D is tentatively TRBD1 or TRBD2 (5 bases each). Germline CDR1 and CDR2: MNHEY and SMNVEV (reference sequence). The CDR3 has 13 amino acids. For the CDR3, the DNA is TGTGCCAGCAGTTGGGACGGCCAAGAGACCCAGTGCTTC. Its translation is CASSWDGQETQCF.

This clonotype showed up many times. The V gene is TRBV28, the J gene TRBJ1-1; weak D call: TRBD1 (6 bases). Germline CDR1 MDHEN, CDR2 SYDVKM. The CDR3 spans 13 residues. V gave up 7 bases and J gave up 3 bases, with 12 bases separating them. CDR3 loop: CASTQSGDTEAFF. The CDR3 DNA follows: TGTGCCAGCACCCAATCAGGGGACACTGAAGCTTTCTTT.

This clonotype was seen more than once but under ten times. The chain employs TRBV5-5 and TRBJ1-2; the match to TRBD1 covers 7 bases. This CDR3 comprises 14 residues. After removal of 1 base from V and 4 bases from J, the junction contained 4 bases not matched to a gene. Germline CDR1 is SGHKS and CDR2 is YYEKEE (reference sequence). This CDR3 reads CASSLTGEGYGYTF. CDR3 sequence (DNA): TGTGCCAGCAGCTTGACAGGGGAGGGCTATGGCTACACCTTC.

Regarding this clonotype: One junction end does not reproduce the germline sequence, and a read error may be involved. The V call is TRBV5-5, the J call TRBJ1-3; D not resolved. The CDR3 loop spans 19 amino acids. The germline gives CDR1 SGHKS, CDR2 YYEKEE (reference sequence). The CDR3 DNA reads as TGCGCCAGCAGTGAACTACCAGACGGGAACCGGTGGTCTGGAAACACCATATATTTT. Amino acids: CASSELPDGNRWSGNTIYF.

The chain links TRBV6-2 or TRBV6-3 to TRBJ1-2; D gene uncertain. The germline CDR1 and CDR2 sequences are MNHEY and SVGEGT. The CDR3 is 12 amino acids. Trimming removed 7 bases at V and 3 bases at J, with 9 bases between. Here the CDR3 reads CASIGLDYGYTF. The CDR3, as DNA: TGTGCCAGCATAGGTCTGGACTATGGCTACACCTTC.

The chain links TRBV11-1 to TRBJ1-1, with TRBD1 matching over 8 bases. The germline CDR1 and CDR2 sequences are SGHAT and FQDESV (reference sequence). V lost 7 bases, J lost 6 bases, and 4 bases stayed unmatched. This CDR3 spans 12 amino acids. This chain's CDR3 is CASTSQGAEAFF. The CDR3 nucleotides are TGTGCCAGCACCTCACAGGGGGCTGAAGCTTTCTTT.

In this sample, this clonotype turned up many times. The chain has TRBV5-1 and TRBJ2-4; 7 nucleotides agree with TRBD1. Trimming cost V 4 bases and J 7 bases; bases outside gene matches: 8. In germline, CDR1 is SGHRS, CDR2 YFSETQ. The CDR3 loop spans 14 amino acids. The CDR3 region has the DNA TGCGCCAGCAGCCCTAGACAGGGTTCGAACATTCAGTACTTC. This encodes CASSPRQGSNIQYF.

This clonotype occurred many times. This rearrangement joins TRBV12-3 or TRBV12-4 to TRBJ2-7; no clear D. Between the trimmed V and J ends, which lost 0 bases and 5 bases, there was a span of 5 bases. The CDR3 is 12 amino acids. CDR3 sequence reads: CASSLALDEQYF. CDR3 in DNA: TGTGCCAGCAGTTTAGCTTTGGACGAGCAGTACTTC.

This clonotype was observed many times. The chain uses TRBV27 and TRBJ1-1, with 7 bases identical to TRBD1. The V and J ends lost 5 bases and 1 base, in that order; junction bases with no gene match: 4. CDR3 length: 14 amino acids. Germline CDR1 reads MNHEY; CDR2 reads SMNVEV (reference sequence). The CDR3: CASSPWTGNTEAFF. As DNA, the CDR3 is TGTGCCAGCAGTCCCTGGACAGGGAACACTGAAGCTTTCTTT.

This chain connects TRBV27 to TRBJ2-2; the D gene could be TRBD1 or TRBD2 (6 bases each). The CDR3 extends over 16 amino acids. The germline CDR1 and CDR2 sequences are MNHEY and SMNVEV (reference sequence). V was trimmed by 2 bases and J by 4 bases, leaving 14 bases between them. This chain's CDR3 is CASSLDPGAGTGELFF. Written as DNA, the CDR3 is TGTGCCAGCAGTTTAGACCCGGGGGCGGGCACCGGGGAGCTGTTTTTT.

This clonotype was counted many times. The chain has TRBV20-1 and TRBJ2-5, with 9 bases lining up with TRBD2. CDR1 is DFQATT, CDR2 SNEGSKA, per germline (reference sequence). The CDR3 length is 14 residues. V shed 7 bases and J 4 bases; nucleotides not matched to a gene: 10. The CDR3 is CSGRVSGSLETQYF. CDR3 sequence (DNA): TGCAGTGGAAGGGTTAGCGGGAGTTTAGAGACCCAGTACTTC.

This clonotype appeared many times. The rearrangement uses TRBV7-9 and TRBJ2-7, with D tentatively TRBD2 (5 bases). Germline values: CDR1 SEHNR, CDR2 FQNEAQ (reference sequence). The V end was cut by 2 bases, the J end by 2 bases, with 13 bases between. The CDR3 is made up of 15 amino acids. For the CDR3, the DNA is TGTGCCAGCAGCTTAACTCTAGCTGCAGCCTACGAGCAGTACTTC. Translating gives CASSLTLAAAYEQYF.